Below are 20 T cell receptor beta chains sequenced from a single sample in a study of vaccination and CD4 T cells after COVID-19. These receptors lack a known antigen. Treatment of the sample: roughly ten-day PBMC culture with coronavirus spike peptide pools or control peptides (ViraFEST assay). Gathering of the CD4+ T cells, from the unexposed donor, took place before the COVID-19 pandemic (2011-2018). Cultured CD4+ T-cell DNA underwent Oncomine TCR Beta short-read sequencing. Once CD4+ T cells had been cultured, genomic DNA was extracted from them. Using its own MiXCR run on the PCR reads, TCRdb lists one record per CDR3 protein. Of more than 8,500 distinct CDR3 sequences in the sample, 30% to 40% were seen once. The sequenced sample was CD4+ T cells from blood, cultured in vitro. The receptor source for this set is a human donor in good health.

This clonotype was observed a handful of times. The chain recombines TRBV28 with TRBJ2-7; no clear D. The CDR3 has 16 amino acids. The germline gives CDR1 MDHEN, CDR2 SYDVKM. The V gene lost 5 bases and the J gene lost 4 bases, with 21 bases spanning the gap. CDR3 sequence reads: CASSPPRDLAGYEQYF. The CDR3 coding sequence is TGTGCCAGCAGTCCCCCCCGTGATTTAGCAGGTTACGAGCAGTACTTC.

V and J are TRBV6-1 and TRBJ2-3; TRBD2 agrees at 10 bases. The CDR3 runs to 15 residues. Germline trimming cut 2 bases from V and 4 bases from J; bases unmatched to any gene: 3. Germline V gene data show CDR1 as MNHNS and CDR2 as SASEGT. This chain's CDR3 is CASSEKAGGPDTQYF. The CDR3, as DNA: TGTGCCAGCAGTGAAAAAGCGGGAGGGCCAGATACGCAGTATTTT.

This clonotype was counted a few times. The rearrangement joins TRBV6-2 or TRBV6-3 to TRBJ2-3, with a weak D call TRBD2 (6 bases). Germline assignment: CDR1 MNHEY and CDR2 SVGEGT. V lost 1 base and J lost 2, with 13 bases in between. The CDR3 has 16 residues. The CDR3 protein is CASSYLGGTFTDTQYF. For the CDR3, the DNA is TGTGCCAGCAGTTACTTGGGCGGGACCTTCACAGATACGCAGTATTTT.

The table lists this clonotype with a few counts. The rearrangement links TRBV20-1 to TRBJ2-6; 13 nucleotides agree with TRBD2. The CDR3 loop spans 18 amino acids. Germline trimming cut 2 bases from V and 0 bases from J; bases unmatched to any gene: 4. CDR1 and CDR2 from the germline V gene are DFQATT and SNEGSKA (reference sequence). The CDR3 nucleotides are TGCAGTGCTAGATCCGGGACTAGCGGGACCTCTGGGGCCAACGTCCTGACTTTC. Its protein is CSARSGTSGTSGANVLTF.

The rearrangement uses TRBV2 and TRBJ1-5; D unresolved. Per the germline V gene, CDR1 is SNHLY and CDR2 is FYNNEI. Between the trimmed V and J ends, which lost 7 bases and 0 bases, there was a span of 7 bases. The CDR3 is 13 residues long. The CDR3 region is CASIQFSNQPQHF. In DNA form, the CDR3 reads TGTGCCAGCATCCAGTTTAGCAATCAGCCCCAGCATTTT.

The V call is TRBV5-1, the J call TRBJ2-7; a possible D gene is TRBD2 (5 bases). V was shortened by 4 bases and J by 3 bases, with 20 bases between the two germline ends. This CDR3 contains 16 residues. The germline gives CDR1 SGHRS, CDR2 YFSETQ. The CDR3 reads CASSPGLVATFYEQYF. The CDR3 nucleotides read TGCGCCAGCAGCCCTGGTCTGGTAGCGACCTTCTACGAGCAGTACTTC.

The V gene is TRBV7-2, the J gene TRBJ2-3, with unresolved D. The length of the CDR3 is 15 residues. Germline loops: CDR1 SGHTA, CDR2 FQGNSA. The V and J ends lost 1 base and 1 base respectively, with 9 bases between them. DNA for the CDR3: TGTGCCAGCAGCTTAGGGGGTGTAGGCACAGATACGCAGTATTTT. This encodes CASSLGGVGTDTQYF.

The chain is built from TRBV7-8 and TRBJ1-5; possibly TRBD1 for D (5 bases). The germline CDR1 and CDR2 sequences are SGHVS and FQNEAQ. The V and J ends lost 6 bases and 9 bases respectively, with 15 bases between them. This CDR3 contains 13 residues. CDR3 sequence reads: CASSRTTRLPQHF. DNA for the CDR3: TGTGCCAGCAGTCGGACAACCAGGTTGCCCCAGCATTTT. Complete variable domain (other parts from reference TRBV7-8 and TRBJ1-5): GAGVSQSPRYKVAKRGQDVALRCDPISGHVSLFWYQQALGQGPEFLTYFQNEAQLDKSGLPSDRFFAERPEGSVSTLKIQRTQQEDSAVYLCASSRTTRLPQHFGDGTRLSIL.

A note on this clonotype: The junction shows a germline mismatch at one end, possibly a read error. CDR3 DNA sequence: TGTGCCACCAGCAGCTCCGCCAGGGGAGATTCGCAGTATTTT. It encodes CATSSSARGDSQYF. V usage is TRBV15 and J usage is TRBJ2-3, with a tentative D call TRBD1 (6 bases). The length of the CDR3 is 14 residues. Germline values: CDR1 LNHNV, CDR2 YYDKDF (reference sequence).

This clonotype was seen only a few times. This chain links TRBV4-1 with TRBJ1-6; D possibly corresponds to TRBD1 (5 bases). The CDR3 loop spans 16 amino acids. Germline V gene sequence: CDR1 MGHRA, CDR2 YSYEKL. Trimming removed 3 bases at V and 7 bases at J, with 16 bases between. CDR3 bases: TGCGCCAGCAGCCAGGCTCGGGACGAGTGGAATTCACCCCTCCACTTT. Translated: CASSQARDEWNSPLHF.

This clonotype has only a few counts. V and J are TRBV10-3 and TRBJ1-4; TRBD1 is a possible D gene (6 bases). Germline CDR1 reads ENHRY; CDR2 reads SYGVKD. With 10 bases removed from V and 6 bases from J, the gap between germline ends came to 15 bases. The CDR3 totals 13 residues. The CDR3 sequence is CANSPGQHEKLFF. The CDR3 DNA sequence: TGTGCCAACTCACCGGGACAACATGAAAAACTGTTTTTT.

The chain couples TRBV5-1 to TRBJ2-2, with D hard to call. This CDR3 is built from 16 residues. CDR1 and CDR2 from the germline V gene are SGHRS and YFSETQ. Trimming cost V 4 bases and J 3 bases, with 16 bases left between them. The CDR3 coding sequence is TGCGCCAGCAGCCGACGACAAGGCCGGGACACCGGGGAGCTGTTTTTT. This gives the protein CASSRRQGRDTGELFF.

This chain uses TRBV20-1 with TRBJ1-5, with TRBD1 as a possible D gene (5 bases). From germline, CDR1 is DFQATT and CDR2 SNEGSKA (reference sequence). There are 12 residues in the CDR3. Trimming removed 6 bases at V and 7 bases at J, with 13 bases between. CDR3 protein: CSAGVGDQPQHF. Written as DNA, the CDR3 is TGCAGTGCAGGGGTCGGGGACCAGCCCCAGCATTTT.

This chain connects TRBV12-3 or TRBV12-4 to TRBJ1-1; D is perhaps TRBD1 (6 bases). CDR3 size: 13 residues. Trimming left V 3 bases short and J 2 bases short, with 7 bases between. Written as DNA, the CDR3 is TGTGCCAGCAGTTTGGACAGCAACACTGAAGCTTTCTTT. As protein: CASSLDSNTEAFF.

The chain carries TRBV7-2 and TRBJ2-3; D remains unclear. Germline loops: CDR1 SGHTA, CDR2 FQGNSA. The germline V and J ends were trimmed by 5 bases and 5 bases, with 11 bases remaining between them. The CDR3 is made up of 13 amino acids. For the CDR3, the DNA is TGTGCCAGCAGCCCATCCCACCGAGATACGCAGTATTTT. Encoded protein: CASSPSHRDTQYF.

This clonotype was detected a few times. CDR3 protein: CSLRDGGTDTQYF. CDR3 in DNA: TGCAGTCTCCGCGACGGGGGCACAGATACGCAGTATTTT. This sequence joins TRBV20-1 and TRBJ2-3; a weak D match, TRBD2 (5 bases). The germline V gene has CDR1 DFQATT and CDR2 SNEGSKA (reference sequence). CDR3 length: 13 amino acids. V lost 8 bases and J lost 1, with 13 bases in between.

This clonotype is labeled as medium-sized (0.01 to 0.1%). This sequence joins TRBV20-1 and TRBJ1-5, with unresolved D. The CDR3 extends over 13 amino acids. The V gene's germline CDR1 is DFQATT and CDR2 SNEGSKA (reference sequence). V was clipped by 6 bases and J by 2 bases, with 11 bases between them. CDR3 sequence reads: CSATTGGNQPQHF. The CDR3 DNA is TGCAGTGCCACGACGGGCGGCAATCAGCCCCAGCATTTT.

The rearrangement links TRBV6-5 to TRBJ1-1, with D maybe TRBD1 (5 bases). The V end was cut by 4 bases, the J end by 9 bases, with 18 bases between. Germline V lookup: CDR1 MNHEY, CDR2 SVGAGI. This CDR3 is built from 14 residues. This chain's CDR3 is CASSSTRDAKKAFF. For the CDR3, the DNA is TGTGCCAGCAGTTCCACCCGGGACGCAAAAAAAGCTTTCTTT.

The chain has TRBV20-1 and TRBJ2-1; no clear D gene. The germline V gene has CDR1 DFQATT and CDR2 SNEGSKA (reference sequence). With 6 bases removed from V and 7 bases from J, the gap between germline ends came to 10 bases. CDR3 length equals 11 residues. For the CDR3, the DNA is TGCAGTGCGCTCTCCCGGAATGAGCAGTTCTTC. Protein: CSALSRNEQFF.

The chain carries TRBV7-2 and TRBJ1-2; D gene ambiguous. Trimming cost V 5 bases and J 8 bases, with 15 bases left between them. The CDR3 has 13 amino acids. In germline, CDR1 is SGHTA, CDR2 FQGNSA. This CDR3 reads CASSPGQVQGYTF. CDR3 in DNA: TGTGCCAGCAGCCCCGGGCAGGTCCAGGGCTACACCTTC.